What follows are 7 T cell receptor beta chains derived from one specimen sequenced in a study of T cell repertoires in cytomegalovirus infection. No antigen has been assigned to these receptors. One entry per CDR3 protein results from TCRdb running MiXCR on the reads. The table records about 900,000 distinct CDR3 sequences, less than 35% of them present only once. This sample comprised cultured CD8+ T cells from PBMCs, obtained from culture after CMV antigen stimulation. Every receptor here comes from a human donor in good health (CMV status not recorded). Some clones in this sample may be carry-over from other donors' samples.

There are a few counts of this clonotype. The rearrangement joins TRBV27 to TRBJ2-2, with 9 bases identical to TRBD2. Germline V gene sequence: CDR1 MNHEY, CDR2 SMNVEV (reference sequence). Trimming removed 1 base from V and 6 bases from J; junction bases left unmatched: 3. The CDR3 sequence is 15 residues long. CDR3 in DNA: TGTGCCAGCAGTTTATTAGTAGCGGGGGCCGGGGAGCTGTTTTTT. Amino acid sequence: CASSLLVAGAGELFF.

This clonotype has a handful of counts. The chain combines TRBV19 with TRBJ1-1; D unresolved. The germline V and J ends were trimmed by 4 bases and 6 bases, with 15 bases remaining between them. CDR1 is LNHDA and CDR2 is SQIVND in the germline V gene (reference sequence). The CDR3 consists of 14 residues. The CDR3 sequence is CASSSSVGVAEAFF. Here the CDR3 DNA reads TGTGCCAGTAGTAGTTCGGTCGGGGTCGCTGAAGCTTTCTTT. Supplemented by reference TRBV19 and TRBJ1-1, the full variable domain reads DGGITQSPKYLFRKEGQNVTLSCEQNLNHDAMYWYRQDPGQGLRLIYYSQIVNDFQKGDIAEGYSVSREKKESFPLTVTSAQKNPTAFYLCASSSSVGVAEAFFGQGTRLTVV.

J is TRBJ1-6 and V is TRBV2; 7 nucleotides line up with TRBD1. From germline, CDR1 is SNHLY and CDR2 FYNNEI. This CDR3 is 13 amino acids long. V shed 8 bases, J shed 7 bases, and the junction held 5 bases outside the gene matches. CDR3 in amino acids: CASRDSRNSPLHF. Here the CDR3 DNA reads TGTGCCAGCCGGGACAGTCGGAATTCACCCCTCCACTTT. The full variable domain, rest sourced from reference TRBV2 and TRBJ1-6, is EPEVTQTPSHQVTQMGQEVILRCVPISNHLYFYWYRQILGQKVEFLVSFYNNEISEKSEIFDDQFSVERPDGSNFTLKIRSTKLEDSAMYFCASRDSRNSPLHFGNGTRLTVT.

This sequence joins TRBV19 and TRBJ2-1; D not certain. The germline gives CDR1 LNHDA, CDR2 SQIVND (reference sequence). CDR3 length equals 16 residues. V shed 2 bases and J shed 5 bases, with 16 bases lying between them. CDR3: CASSISADLFHNEQFF. CDR3 bases: TGTGCCAGTAGTATATCGGCGGATTTATTCCACAATGAGCAGTTCTTC.

CDR3 in DNA: TGTGCCAGCAGTTCTGATCTAGCGGTGGCGAACACCGGGGAGCTGTTTTTT. This sequence encodes CASSSDLAVANTGELFF. The chain carries TRBV27 and TRBJ2-2; 7 nucleotides agree with TRBD2. This CDR3 contains 17 residues. Trimming took 4 bases from V and 0 from J; bases not matched to a gene: 8. CDR1 and CDR2 (germline): MNHEY, SMNVEV (reference sequence).

V gene TRBV27 combines with J gene TRBJ2-1, with 10 bases lining up with TRBD1. Germline values: CDR1 MNHEY, CDR2 SMNVEV (reference sequence). With 6 bases clipped from V and 3 bases from J, the junction kept 2 bases outside the gene matches. CDR3 length equals 14 residues. The CDR3 loop is CASRTGGSYNEQFF. In DNA, the CDR3 is TGTGCCAGCAGGACAGGGGGCAGCTACAATGAGCAGTTCTTC.

The J gene is TRBJ2-5, the V gene TRBV7-9, with 8 bases matching TRBD2. The CDR3 totals 16 residues. CDR1 and CDR2 from the germline V gene are SEHNR and FQNEAQ (reference sequence). J lost 3 bases, V lost 4 bases, and 10 bases had no gene match. The CDR3 is CASSSPYGGVKETQYF. CDR3 bases: TGTGCCAGCAGCTCCCCTTACGGGGGGGTAAAAGAGACCCAGTACTTC.